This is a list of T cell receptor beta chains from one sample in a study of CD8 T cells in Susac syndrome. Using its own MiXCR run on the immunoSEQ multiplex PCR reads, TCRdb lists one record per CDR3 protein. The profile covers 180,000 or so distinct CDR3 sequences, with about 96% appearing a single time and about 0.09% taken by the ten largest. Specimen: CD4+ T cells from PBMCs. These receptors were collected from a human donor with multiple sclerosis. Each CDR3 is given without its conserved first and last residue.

CDR3 protein: ASITSKSFETQY; J gene: TRBJ2-5; V gene: TRBV5-6
CDR3 protein: ASSLVVGYSNQPQH; J gene: TRBJ1-5; V gene: TRBV7-9
CDR3 protein: ASTSVQGAETQY; J gene: TRBJ2-5; V gene: TRBV5-4
CDR3 protein: ASSSGTPLETQY; J gene: TRBJ2-5; V gene: TRBV5-1
CDR3 protein: AVQQEGFTEAF; J gene: TRBJ1-1; V gene: TRBV5-4
CDR3 protein: SASGSTLSYEQY; J gene: TRBJ2-7; V gene: TRBV20-1
CDR3 protein: ASSFGTGSETQY; J gene: TRBJ2-5; V gene: TRBV7-3
CDR3 protein: ASSWRGADTQY; J gene: TRBJ2-3; V gene: TRBV12-3/TRBV12-4
CDR3 protein: ASSFPYNSPLH; J gene: TRBJ1-6; V gene: TRBV7-9
CDR3 protein: ASSQIGEETQY; J gene: TRBJ2-5; V gene: TRBV7-2
CDR3 protein: ASSVEGTDTQY; J gene: TRBJ2-3; V gene: TRBV9
CDR3 protein: ASSADSRPTEGEQF; J gene: TRBJ2-1; V gene: TRBV11-2
CDR3 protein: ASSLYQTKNTQY; J gene: TRBJ2-5; V gene: TRBV3-1
CDR3 protein: SAGGVRTDTQY; J gene: TRBJ2-3; V gene: TRBV20-1
CDR3 protein: SVWDRGVGQPQH; J gene: TRBJ1-5; V gene: TRBV29-1
CDR3 protein: ASSLGTSGRYIQY; J gene: TRBJ2-4; V gene: TRBV12-3/TRBV12-4
CDR3 protein: ASSAPGPGILDTQY; J gene: TRBJ2-3; V gene: TRBV2
CDR3 protein: SASSGDGYEQY; J gene: TRBJ2-7; V gene: TRBV20-1
CDR3 protein: ASSQVNRGDQPQH; J gene: TRBJ1-5; V gene: TRBV4-2
CDR3 protein: ASSLRVDNRANTEAF; J gene: TRBJ1-1; V gene: TRBV11-2
CDR3 protein: ASRTARGTEAF; J gene: TRBJ1-1; V gene: TRBV6-5
CDR3 protein: SVGFFRGQGNTGELF; J gene: TRBJ2-2; V gene: TRBV29-1
CDR3 protein: ASSLVTGAAETQY; J gene: TRBJ2-5; V gene: TRBV13
CDR3 protein: SVRSPAGANTEAF; J gene: TRBJ1-1; V gene: TRBV29-1
CDR3 protein: ASSYPPGTRDRAYNEQF; J gene: TRBJ2-1; V gene: TRBV5-1